These 23 T cell receptor beta chains share one sample of origin, sequenced in a study of blood T cell repertoires in COVID-19. The method was immunoSEQ multiplex PCR; TCRdb's version includes in-frame clones alone and lacks a portion of them. In the table there are approximately 58,000 clones, around 84% of which are singletons. The source material was peripheral blood. The receptor set was obtained from a woman aged 60-75 years with acute or convalescent COVID-19.

The table lists this clone with a few counts. CDR3 protein: CASSSGAPYHEQYF. Written as DNA, the CDR3 is TGTGCCAGCAGTTCAGGGGCACCTTACCACGAGCAGTACTTC. The rearrangement uses TRBV27 and TRBJ2-7, with a possible D match to TRBD1 (6 bases). Germline lookup yields CDR1 MNHEY and CDR2 SMNVEV (reference sequence). Trimming pared 4 bases from V and 5 bases from J, leaving 15 bases between. The CDR3 extends over 14 amino acids.

This chain links TRBV6-1 with TRBJ1-3; D ambiguous. The germline gives CDR1 MNHNS, CDR2 SASEGT. The CDR3 totals 14 residues. The germline V and J ends were trimmed by 2 bases and 2 bases, with 7 bases remaining between them. The CDR3 protein is CASSEQEAGNTIYF. Written as DNA, the CDR3 is TGTGCCAGCAGTGAACAGGAGGCTGGAAACACCATATATTTT.

The V gene is TRBV4-1, the J gene TRBJ1-5, with D possibly being TRBD1 (6 bases). V lost 4 bases and J lost 7, with 17 bases in between. CDR1 and CDR2 (germline): MGHRA, YSYEKL. The CDR3 sequence is 15 residues long. CDR3 DNA: TGCGCCAGCAGCCTCGGGCTTACAGGGAACCAGCCCCAGCATTTT. This sequence encodes CASSLGLTGNQPQHF.

The V call is TRBV5-1, the J call TRBJ1-2; D ambiguous. Germline assignment: CDR1 SGHRS and CDR2 YFSETQ. The CDR3 is 14 amino acids. Trimming pared 1 base from V and 0 bases from J, leaving 7 bases between. The chain's CDR3 is CASSLTQANYGYTF. For the CDR3, the DNA is TGCGCCAGCAGCTTGACACAAGCTAACTATGGCTACACCTTC.

CDR3 in amino acids: CAISESDSTSQHF. For the CDR3, the DNA is TGTGCCATCAGTGAGTCGGACTCTACTTCCCAGCATTTT. The rearrangement uses TRBV10-3 and TRBJ1-5, with D unclear. This CDR3 region has 13 residues. In germline, CDR1 is ENHRY, CDR2 SYGVKD. V lost 0 bases, J lost 11 bases, and 11 bases lay in between.

A few counts support this clone. The chain joins TRBV2 to TRBJ2-5, with 11 nucleotides matching TRBD1. Losses at the gene ends were 4 bases for V and 4 bases for J; bases not matched to a gene: 5. CDR3 length equals 15 residues. Germline CDR1 and CDR2: SNHLY and FYNNEI. The CDR3 region is CASSGTGGFVETQYF. The CDR3 nucleotides are TGTGCCAGCAGTGGGACAGGGGGCTTTGTAGAGACCCAGTACTTC.

This clone turned up a few times. The genes are TRBV30 and TRBJ2-1; 7 positions match TRBD2. The CDR3 is made up of 17 amino acids. Trimming cost V 2 bases and J 0 bases; bases outside gene matches: 10. Per germline, CDR1 GTSNPN and CDR2 SVGIG (reference sequence). In DNA form, the CDR3 reads TGTGCCTGGAGTTGGGCGGGGGACTACTACTCCTACAATGAGCAGTTCTTC. This codes for CAWSWAGDYYSYNEQFF.

V is TRBV5-4 and J is TRBJ1-1; TRBD1 matches at 8 bases. Trimming removed 4 bases from V and 1 base from J; junction bases left unmatched: 9. CDR1 and CDR2 from the germline V gene are SGHNT and YYREEE (reference sequence). CDR3 length: 16 amino acids. The CDR3 region is CASSPYGQGGNTEAFF. Here the CDR3 DNA reads TGTGCCAGCAGCCCCTATGGACAGGGAGGGAACACTGAAGCTTTCTTT.

In its sample, this clone was seen a few times. The chain uses TRBV30 and TRBJ2-7; 9 nucleotides line up with TRBD2. This CDR3 has 15 amino acids. CDR1 GTSNPN and CDR2 SVGIG come from the germline V gene (reference sequence). V was pared by 3 bases and J by 3 bases, with 9 bases of the junction left unmatched. Here the CDR3 reads CAWSGVAGASYEQYF. The CDR3 DNA reads TGTGCCTGGAGCGGAGTAGCGGGGGCGAGCTACGAGCAGTACTTC.

Comments on this clone: Other DNA variants within this sample encode the same CDR3. The chain couples TRBV5-1 to TRBJ1-4; D call uncertain. Deletions cut 4 bases from V and 3 bases from J, with 13 bases between. The CDR3 has 15 residues. The germline V gene has CDR1 SGHRS and CDR2 YFSETQ. The CDR3 loop is CASSPLGAANEKLFF. DNA for the CDR3: TGCGCCAGCAGCCCCCTCGGCGCGGCTAATGAAAAACTGTTTTTT.

The chain joins TRBV7-2 to TRBJ2-1, with TRBD1 matching 8 bases. CDR1 is SGHTA and CDR2 is FQGNSA in the germline V gene. This CDR3 contains 15 residues. The trim removed 2 bases at V and 7 bases at J, leaving 7 bases unmatched. The CDR3 DNA reads TGTGCCAGCAGCTTACTGGGGCAGGGGGCAAATGAGCAGTTCTTC. This sequence encodes CASSLLGQGANEQFF.

To note about this clone: The sample holds other DNA sequences that translate to the same CDR3. The rearrangement joins TRBV7-9 to TRBJ2-3; 14 bases match TRBD2. The trim removed 5 bases at V and 0 bases at J, leaving 7 bases unmatched. The CDR3 covers 18 residues. Germline V CDR1 and CDR2: SEHNR, FQNEAQ (reference sequence). CDR3 nucleotides: TGTGCCAGCAGCCGTGGGGGGACTAGCGGGGGAAGCACAGATACGCAGTATTTT. This codes for CASSRGGTSGGSTDTQYF.

This sequence joins TRBV11-3 and TRBJ2-7; 11 positions agree with TRBD1. Germline loops: CDR1 SGHNT, CDR2 YENEEA. Trimming took 4 bases from V and 0 from J; bases not matched to a gene: 2. CDR3 length: 15 residues. CDR3 region: CASSWGQGVSYEQYF. Here the CDR3 DNA reads TGTGCCAGCAGCTGGGGACAGGGGGTCTCCTACGAGCAGTACTTC.

The chain links TRBV5-5 to TRBJ1-2; possible D gene TRBD1, 5 bases. This CDR3 comprises 13 residues. Germline V gene sequence: CDR1 SGHKS, CDR2 YYEKEE (reference sequence). V lost 0 bases, J lost 5 bases, and 8 bases lay in between. The CDR3 reads CASSLGQRYGYTF. The DNA of the CDR3 is TGTGCCAGCAGCTTGGGACAGAGATATGGCTACACCTTC.

The chain combines TRBV5-5 with TRBJ1-3; no clear D gene. Trimming took 0 bases from V and 3 from J, leaving 7 bases between them. Germline V lookup: CDR1 SGHKS, CDR2 YYEKEE (reference sequence). The CDR3 runs to 14 residues. CDR3 region: CASSLDSNGNTIYF. For the CDR3, the DNA is TGTGCCAGCAGCTTGGACTCCAATGGAAACACCATATATTTT.

This clone has only one observation. The chain recombines TRBV27 with TRBJ1-6; TRBD1 matches 7 bases. The CDR3 is 14 amino acids. V lost 8 bases and J lost 13; bases outside the gene matches: 14. Germline lookup yields CDR1 MNHEY and CDR2 SMNVEV (reference sequence). CDR3 sequence: CASAWQGQSKPLHF. The CDR3 DNA is TGTGCCAGCGCATGGCAGGGACAGTCAAAGCCCCTCCACTTT.

The CDR3 sequence is CASSLERTGGSSGNTIYF. The CDR3 DNA sequence: TGTGCCAGCAGCTTAGAGCGGACAGGGGGAAGCTCTGGAAACACCATATATTTT. The chain combines TRBV7-9 with TRBJ1-3, with 10 bases matching TRBD1. Trimming at V came to 1 base and at J to 0 bases, leaving 6 bases not matched to a gene. There are 18 residues in the CDR3. In germline, CDR1 is SEHNR, CDR2 FQNEAQ (reference sequence).

The chain couples TRBV6-5 to TRBJ1-4; D is unresolved. The V gene's germline CDR1 is MNHEY and CDR2 SVGAGI. V dropped 4 bases and J dropped 1 base, with 10 bases sitting between them. CDR3 length: 15 amino acids. CDR3 coding DNA: TGTGCCAGCAGTTCCTTAGGAGGAACTAATGAAAAACTGTTTTTT. It translates to CASSSLGGTNEKLFF.

Here the CDR3 DNA reads TGCGCCAGCAGCTTGCGGGGGGGCCGAGAGGACATTCAGTACTTC. Its translation is CASSLRGGREDIQYF. The V call is TRBV5-1, the J call TRBJ2-4; TRBD2 matches at 8 bases. V shed 1 base and J 8 bases; nucleotides not matched to a gene: 8. The germline V gene has CDR1 SGHRS and CDR2 YFSETQ. The length of the CDR3 is 15 residues.

The CDR3 spells CASSQHGTTNEQFF. The DNA for the CDR3 is TGTGCCAGCAGCCAACACGGGACTACCAATGAGCAGTTCTTC. The chain employs TRBV3-1 (or the pseudogene TRBV3-2) and TRBJ2-1; 7 nucleotides line up with TRBD2. V lost 2 bases to trimming and J lost 6 bases; unmatched junction nucleotides: 4. CDR1 is LGHDT and CDR2 is YNNKEL in the germline V gene (reference sequence). CDR3 length: 14 amino acids.

The chain has TRBV27 and TRBJ1-5, with D perhaps TRBD1 (5 bases). V shed 2 bases and J shed 0 bases, with 8 bases lying between them. Per the germline V gene, CDR1 is MNHEY and CDR2 is SMNVEV (reference sequence). The length of the CDR3 is 15 residues. This CDR3 is CASSLGGYSNQPQHF. The CDR3 DNA reads as TGTGCCAGCAGTTTAGGGGGGTATAGCAATCAGCCCCAGCATTTT.

The rearrangement joins TRBV5-1 to TRBJ1-6, with TRBD1 identical over 7 bases. CDR3 length equals 15 residues. The germline gives CDR1 SGHRS, CDR2 YFSETQ. V shed 2 bases, J shed 6 bases, and the junction held 5 bases outside the gene matches. CDR3 residues: CASSLQGNSNSPLHF. The CDR3 nucleotides read TGCGCCAGCAGCTTACAGGGGAATAGTAATTCACCCCTCCACTTT.

V usage is TRBV11-3 and J usage is TRBJ2-1, with D perhaps TRBD1 (6 bases). CDR1 is SGHNT and CDR2 is YENEEA in the germline V gene. This CDR3 has 14 residues. Trimming cost V 3 bases and J 11 bases, with 17 bases left between them. CDR3 nucleotides: TGTGCCAGCAGCTTGAGGGGTGGACAGAATAAGCAGTTCTTC. This gives the protein CASSLRGGQNKQFF.